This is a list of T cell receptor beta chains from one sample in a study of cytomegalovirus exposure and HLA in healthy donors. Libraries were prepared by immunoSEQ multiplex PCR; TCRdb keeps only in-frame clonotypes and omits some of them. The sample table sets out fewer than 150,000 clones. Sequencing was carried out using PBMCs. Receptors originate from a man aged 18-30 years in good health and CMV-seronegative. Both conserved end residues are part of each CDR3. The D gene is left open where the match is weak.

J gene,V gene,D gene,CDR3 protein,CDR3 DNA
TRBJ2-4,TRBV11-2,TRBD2,CASSPYGLAGDIQYF,TGTGCCAGCAGCCCATACGGACTAGCGGGAGACATTCAGTACTTC
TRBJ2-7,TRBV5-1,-,CASSLAGSSYEQYF,TGCGCCAGCAGCTTGGCCGGGTCATCCTACGAGCAGTACTTC
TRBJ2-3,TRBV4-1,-,CASSLGLTATFTDTQYF,TGCGCCAGCAGCCTAGGCCTCACGGCGACTTTCACAGATACGCAGTATTTT
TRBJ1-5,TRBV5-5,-,CASSFAGEFGRPQHF,TGTGCCAGCAGCTTTGCAGGGGAATTCGGCCGGCCCCAGCATTTT
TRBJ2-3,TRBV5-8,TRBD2,CASSWGLAGSDTQYF,TGTGCCAGCAGTTGGGGACTAGCGGGTTCAGATACGCAGTATTTT
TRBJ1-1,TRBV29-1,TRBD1,CSGRRTGGAGTEAFF,TGCAGCGGCCGAAGGACAGGGGGCGCAGGGACTGAAGCTTTCTTT
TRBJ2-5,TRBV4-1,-,CASSQEWGSGSETQYF,TGCGCCAGCAGCCAAGAATGGGGCTCAGGGTCGGAGACCCAGTACTTC
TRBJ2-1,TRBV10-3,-,CAIKSGTGNEQFF,TGTGCCATCAAGTCCGGTACTGGCAATGAGCAGTTCTTC
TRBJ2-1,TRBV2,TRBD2,CASRSGGSYNEQFF,TGTGCCAGCAGGAGCGGGGGCTCCTACAATGAGCAGTTCTTC
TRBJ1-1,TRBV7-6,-,CASSLRPRGGMNTEAFF,TGTGCCAGCAGCTTACGACCGAGGGGAGGGATGAACACTGAAGCTTTCTTT